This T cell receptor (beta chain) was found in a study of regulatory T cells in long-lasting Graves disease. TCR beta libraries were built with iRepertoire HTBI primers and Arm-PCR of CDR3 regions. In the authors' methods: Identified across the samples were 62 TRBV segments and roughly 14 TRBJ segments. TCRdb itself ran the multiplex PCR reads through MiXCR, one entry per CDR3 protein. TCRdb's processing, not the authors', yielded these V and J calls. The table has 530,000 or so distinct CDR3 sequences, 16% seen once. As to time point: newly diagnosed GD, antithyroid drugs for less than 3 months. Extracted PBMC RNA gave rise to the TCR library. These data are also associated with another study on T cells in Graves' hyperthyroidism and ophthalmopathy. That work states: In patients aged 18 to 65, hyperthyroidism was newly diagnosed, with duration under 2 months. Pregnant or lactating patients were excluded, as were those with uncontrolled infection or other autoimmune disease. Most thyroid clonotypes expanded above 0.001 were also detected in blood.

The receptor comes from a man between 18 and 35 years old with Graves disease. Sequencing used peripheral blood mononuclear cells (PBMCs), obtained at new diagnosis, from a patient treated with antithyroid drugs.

CDR3 residues: CASSFQDPYGYTF. The CDR3 DNA reads as TGTGCCAGCAGCTTTCAGGACCCGTATGGCTACACCTTC. The gene calls are TRBV7-2 and TRBJ1-2; D remains ambiguous. V shed 3 bases and J shed 5 bases, with 10 bases lying between them. CDR1 and CDR2 from the germline V gene are SGHTA and FQGNSA. The CDR3 is made up of 13 amino acids.